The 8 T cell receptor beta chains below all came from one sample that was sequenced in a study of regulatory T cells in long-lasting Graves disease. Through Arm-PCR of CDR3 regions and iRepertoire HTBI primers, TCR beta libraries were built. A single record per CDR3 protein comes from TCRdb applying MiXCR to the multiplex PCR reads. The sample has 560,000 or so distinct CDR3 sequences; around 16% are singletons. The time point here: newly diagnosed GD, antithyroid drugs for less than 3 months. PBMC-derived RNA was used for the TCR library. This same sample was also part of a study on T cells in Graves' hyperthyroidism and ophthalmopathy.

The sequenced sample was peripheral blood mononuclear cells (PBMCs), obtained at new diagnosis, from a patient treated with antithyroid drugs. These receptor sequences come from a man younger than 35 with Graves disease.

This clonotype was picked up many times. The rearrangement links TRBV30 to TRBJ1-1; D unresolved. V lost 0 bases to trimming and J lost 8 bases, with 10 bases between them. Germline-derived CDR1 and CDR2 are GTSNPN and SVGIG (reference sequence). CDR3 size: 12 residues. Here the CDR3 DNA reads TGTGCCTGGAGTGTATACAGTCCAGAAGCTTTCTTT. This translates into CAWSVYSPEAFF.

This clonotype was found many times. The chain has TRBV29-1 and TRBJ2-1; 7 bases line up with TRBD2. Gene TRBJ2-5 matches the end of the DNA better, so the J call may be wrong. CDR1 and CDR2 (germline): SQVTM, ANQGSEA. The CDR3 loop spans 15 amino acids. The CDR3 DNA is TGCAGCGTTGGCCCCAGGGAGGGTGGTCAAGAGACCCAGTACTTC. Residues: CSVGPREGGQETQYF.

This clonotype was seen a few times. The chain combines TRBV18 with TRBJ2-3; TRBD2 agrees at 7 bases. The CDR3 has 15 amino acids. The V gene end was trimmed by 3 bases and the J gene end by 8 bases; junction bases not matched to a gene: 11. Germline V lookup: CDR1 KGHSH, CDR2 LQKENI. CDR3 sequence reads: CASSPGTMDYVTQYF. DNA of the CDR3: TGTGCCAGCTCACCCGGGACTATGGATTACGTTACGCAGTATTTT.

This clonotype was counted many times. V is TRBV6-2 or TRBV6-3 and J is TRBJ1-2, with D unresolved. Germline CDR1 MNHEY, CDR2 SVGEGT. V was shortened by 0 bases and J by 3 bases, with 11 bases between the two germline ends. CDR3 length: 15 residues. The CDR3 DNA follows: TGTGCCAGCAGTTACTCGAAGAGGGCGGACTATGGCTACACCTTC. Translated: CASSYSKRADYGYTF.

For the CDR3, the DNA is TGCAGTGCTAGTCAGGACTACGAGCAGTACTTC. Protein product: CSASQDYEQYF. This chain connects TRBV20-1 to TRBJ2-7; D unresolved. In germline, CDR1 is DFQATT, CDR2 SNEGSKA (reference sequence). The CDR3 is made up of 11 amino acids. Trimming took off 3 bases at V and 3 bases at J, with 6 bases between the two ends.

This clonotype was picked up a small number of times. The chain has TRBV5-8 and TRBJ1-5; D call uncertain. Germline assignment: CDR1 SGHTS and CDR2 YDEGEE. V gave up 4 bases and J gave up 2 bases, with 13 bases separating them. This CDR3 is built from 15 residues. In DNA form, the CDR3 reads TGTGCCAGCAGCACGGGCATTTATGGCAATCAGCCCCAGCATTTT. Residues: CASSTGIYGNQPQHF.

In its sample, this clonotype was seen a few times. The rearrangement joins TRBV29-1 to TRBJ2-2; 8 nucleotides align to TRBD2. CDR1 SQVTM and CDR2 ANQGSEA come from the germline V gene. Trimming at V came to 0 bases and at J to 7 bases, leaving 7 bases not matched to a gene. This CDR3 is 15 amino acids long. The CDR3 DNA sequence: TGCAGCGTTGAAGATTGGCAGGCGGGGGGCGGGGAGCTGTTTTTT. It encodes CSVEDWQAGGGELFF.

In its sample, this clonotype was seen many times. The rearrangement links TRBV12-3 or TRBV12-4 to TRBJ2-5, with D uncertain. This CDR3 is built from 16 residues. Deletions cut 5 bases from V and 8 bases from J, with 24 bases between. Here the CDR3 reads CASSPPGFGPTGTQYF. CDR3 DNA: TGTGCCAGCAGTCCCCCCGGTTTCGGGCCAACCGGAACCCAGTACTTC.